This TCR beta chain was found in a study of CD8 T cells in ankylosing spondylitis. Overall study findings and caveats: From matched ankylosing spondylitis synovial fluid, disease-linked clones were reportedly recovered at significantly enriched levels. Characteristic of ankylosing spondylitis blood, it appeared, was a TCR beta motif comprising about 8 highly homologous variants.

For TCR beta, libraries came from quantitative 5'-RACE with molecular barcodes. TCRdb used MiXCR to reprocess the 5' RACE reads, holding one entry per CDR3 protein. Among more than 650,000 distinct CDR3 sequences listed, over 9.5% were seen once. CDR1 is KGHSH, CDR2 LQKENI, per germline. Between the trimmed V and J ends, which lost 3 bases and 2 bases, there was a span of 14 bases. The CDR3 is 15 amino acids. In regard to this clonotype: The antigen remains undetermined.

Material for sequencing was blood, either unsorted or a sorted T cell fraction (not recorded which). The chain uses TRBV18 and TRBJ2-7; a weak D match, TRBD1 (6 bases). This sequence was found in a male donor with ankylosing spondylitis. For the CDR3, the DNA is TGTGCCAGCTCACCCGGTTCCAGGGGAACCTACGAGCAGTACTTC. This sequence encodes CASSPGSRGTYEQYF.